This T cell receptor beta chain was observed in a study of T cell responses to AZD1222 COVID-19 vaccine. In regard to this clone: Its antigen remains unknown.

The CDR3 has 19 residues. Between the trimmed V and J ends, which lost 4 bases and 0 bases, there was a span of 24 bases. CDR1 is LGHDT and CDR2 is YNNKEL in the germline V gene (reference sequence). Study-wide findings and caveats: The reported proportion of spike-specific TCRs targeting unmutated variant regions was nearly half. Donors were largely white British and mainly female; clonal diversity was possibly underestimated. Baseline serology detected seropositivity in only 6 or 7 AZD1222 recipients. Repertoires were sampled only after the peak T cell response.

TCRdb's copy holds only in-frame clones and misses some; the assay was immunoSEQ multiplex PCR. The data contain more than 30,000 clones, approximately 88% of them singletons. The specimen was peripheral blood, collected 28 days after the second AZD1222 dose. V gene TRBV3-1 (or the pseudogene TRBV3-2) combines with J gene TRBJ1-1; unclear D gene. This sequence was found in an adult who received the AZD1222 COVID-19 vaccine. The CDR3 DNA sequence: TGTGCCAGCAGCCCTTACGGACCTTACCACTCCTTCATGAACACTGAAGCTTTCTTT. Protein: CASSPYGPYHSFMNTEAFF.